The rows below give T cell receptor beta chains drawn from one sample of a study of cytomegalovirus exposure and HLA in healthy donors. The method was immunoSEQ multiplex PCR; TCRdb's version includes in-frame clones alone and lacks a portion of them. Counted here are about 160,000 clones, roughly three quarters occurring once; the ten biggest clones make up 7%. Material: PBMCs. Receptors originate from a woman in her thirties or forties in good health and CMV-seropositive. Both conserved end residues are part of each CDR3. The D gene is left open where the match is weak. A row's size may be missing; if present it is once, few, many or a size class.

j_call	v_call	clone_size	d_call	cdr3_nt	cdr3_aa
TRBJ1-1	TRBV18	.	TRBD1	TGTGCCAGCTCACCTGTTGGGACAGAGAACACTGAAGCTTTCTTT	CASSPVGTENTEAFF
TRBJ1-4	TRBV6-4	.	TRBD1	TGTGCCAGCAGTCCTAAGGGACAGGGGAGTGAAAAACTGTTTTTT	CASSPKGQGSEKLFF
TRBJ2-5	TRBV5-4	.	TRBD1	TGTGCCAGCAGCGGGGCCGGGACAGGACGCCAAGAGACCCAGTACTTC	CASSGAGTGRQETQYF
TRBJ2-3	TRBV4-1	.	TRBD2	TGCGCCAGCAGCCTCGGGGGGTATAGCGCAGATACGCAGTATTTT	CASSLGGYSADTQYF
TRBJ2-1	TRBV7-9	.	.	TGTGCCAGCAGCATCCGGGACACGGTCAATGAGCAGTTCTTC	CASSIRDTVNEQFF
TRBJ1-3	TRBV30	.	.	TGTGCCTGGGAAGTCAGGGGTGGAAACACCATATATTTT	CAWEVRGGNTIYF
TRBJ1-2	TRBV27	.	TRBD1	TGTGCCAGCAGTGGGGACAGGGTTAACTATGGCTACACCTTC	CASSGDRVNYGYTF
TRBJ2-7	TRBV2	.	TRBD2	TGTGCCAGCAGTCCGGGACTAGGGTACGAGCAGTACTTC	CASSPGLGYEQYF
TRBJ1-6	TRBV6-1	.	.	TGTGCCAGCAGTGAAGAGGGAGGGGATCGGTCACCCCTCCACTTT	CASSEEGGDRSPLHF
TRBJ1-1	TRBV7-2	once	TRBD1	TGTGCCAGCAGCACGGCAGGGGGCGTAAGGAACACTGAAGCTTTCTTT	CASSTAGGVRNTEAFF
TRBJ1-1	TRBV18	.	.	TGTGCCAGCTCACCATGGATAGACAGGAACACTGAAGCTTTCTTT	CASSPWIDRNTEAFF
TRBJ2-2	TRBV6-6	.	.	TGTGCCATCAGGGGGGCAACGGGGAACACCGGGGAGCTGTTTTTT	CAIRGATGNTGELFF
TRBJ2-7	TRBV29-1	.	.	TGCAGCGTTGAGGATGAGACAGCATACGAGCAGTACTTC	CSVEDETAYEQYF
TRBJ2-5	TRBV7-2	.	TRBD1	TGTGCCAGCAGCCTCCGGACAGGCCAAGAGACCCAGTACTTC	CASSLRTGQETQYF
TRBJ1-2	TRBV7-9	.	TRBD1	TGTGCCAGCAGCTTTCCGGACAGGCCCGGGAGAGGCTACACCTTC	CASSFPDRPGRGYTF
TRBJ1-2	TRBV6-4	once	TRBD1	TGTGCCAGCAATCAGGAAGGGGGCCGTGGCTACGGCTACACCTTC	CASNQEGGRGYGYTF
TRBJ1-1	TRBV30	few	TRBD1	TGTGCCTGGAGTGCACGGACAGGGGTTCTCTCTGGGAACACTGAAGCTTTCTTT	CAWSARTGVLSGNTEAFF
TRBJ1-2	TRBV29-1	.	.	TGCAGCGTTGGAGTAAGCGGAACCTATGGCTACACCTTC	CSVGVSGTYGYTF
TRBJ1-4	TRBV5-1	once	.	TGCGCCAGCAGCCGGCCGGGGGGGGGTAATGAAAAACTGTTTTTT	CASSRPGGGNEKLFF
TRBJ2-1	TRBV19	.	.	TGTGCCAGTACTCCCTCCGGACTTCGCGATGAGCAGTTCTTC	CASTPSGLRDEQFF
TRBJ1-1	TRBV27	.	TRBD1	TGTGCCAGCAGCCTGGGACAGGGGAGGTACACTGAAGCTTTCTTT	CASSLGQGRYTEAFF
TRBJ1-5	TRBV19	.	.	TGTGCCAGTAGTATGACGAGAGCGCACAATCAGCCCCAGCATTTT	CASSMTRAHNQPQHF
TRBJ1-2	TRBV6-6	once	.	TGTGCCAGCAGTCCCTCCCCGGACTACTATGGCTACACCTTC	CASSPSPDYYGYTF
TRBJ1-2	TRBV18	.	TRBD1	TGTGCCAGCTCACGAGCGCAGCTAGGGACAGATGGCTACACCTTC	CASSRAQLGTDGYTF